The rows below give T cell receptor beta chains drawn from one sample of a study of blood T cell repertoires in COVID-19. Libraries were prepared by immunoSEQ multiplex PCR; TCRdb keeps only in-frame clonotypes and omits some of them. This sample yields approximately 250,000 clones, of which around four fifths are seen a single time; less than 4.5% belongs to the top ten. The specimen was peripheral blood. All receptors come from a man aged 45 to 65 with acute or convalescent COVID-19. Both conserved end residues are trimmed from each CDR3. The order of the fields is clone size, V gene, J gene, CDR3 protein. Some rows mark clone size as missing; the rest say once, few, many or name a class of expanded clone.

>-|TRBV7-2|TRBJ1-2
ASSLQKGDYGYT
>-|TRBV5-6|TRBJ1-6
ASSLWTANSPLH
>-|TRBV29-1|TRBJ1-5
SVLTGGGQPQH
>-|TRBV19|TRBJ2-7
ASSGLAVYEQY
>-|TRBV5-1|TRBJ2-7
ASSSLDRGFHSYEQY
>-|TRBV27|TRBJ2-1
ASSLDRSSYNEQF
>-|TRBV7-6|TRBJ1-1
ASSLGQMNTEAF
>-|TRBV2|TRBJ2-5
ASSGGGLAEETQY
>few|TRBV9|TRBJ2-2
ASSSQTGATGELF
>-|TRBV28|TRBJ2-7
ASSRLAGGVHEQY
>-|TRBV4-1|TRBJ2-5
ASSPTQGEWGTQY
>-|TRBV4-1|TRBJ1-1
ASSQKDRQGDLESEAF
>once|TRBV6-6|TRBJ1-6
ASSYIASSYNSPLH
>-|TRBV5-5|TRBJ2-7
ASSPGDSGRSY
>-|TRBV5-1|TRBJ1-2
ASSLRTESNYGYT
>-|TRBV7-2|TRBJ2-7
ASSLGQGYDEQY
>once|TRBV27|TRBJ2-1
ASSLSRQGAYNEQF
>-|TRBV7-2|TRBJ2-1
ASSFFRTSGTYNEQF
>-|TRBV12-5|TRBJ1-1
ASGPANRDTEAF
>-|TRBV2|TRBJ1-4
ASSDLAGGEKLF
>-|TRBV7-3|TRBJ2-7
ASSLNQGNEQY
>-|TRBV19|TRBJ2-7
ASTHPGQGNEQY
>-|TRBV7-2|TRBJ1-4
ASSSRRPNEKLF
>-|TRBV6-5|TRBJ2-7
ASSYGDEAAYEQY
>-|TRBV6-1|TRBJ1-2
ASSEPPNYGYT
>-|TRBV27|TRBJ2-7
ASSLVQGYEQY
>-|TRBV5-4|TRBJ1-2
ASSLSRGYGYT
>few|TRBV5-1|TRBJ2-5
ASSQQETQY
>-|TRBV28|TRBJ1-1
ASSLREGTGDTEAF
>-|TRBV29-1|TRBJ1-2
SVDTGSDYGYT
>-|TRBV19|TRBJ1-5
ASQQGIGQPQH
>-|TRBV6-5|TRBJ1-1
ASRRSSGVTEAF
>-|TRBV7-2|TRBJ2-7
ASSLEGLEQY
>-|TRBV20-1|TRBJ2-3
SASPVNRGPADTQY
>few|TRBV7-9|TRBJ1-1
ASSSSPQPGTEAF
>-|TRBV27|TRBJ1-1
ASSLWGGNTEAF
>-|TRBV3-1/TRBV3-2|TRBJ1-3
ASSGGPGVGNTIY
>few|TRBV29-1|TRBJ2-1
SVTGGPYNEQF
>-|TRBV7-8|TRBJ2-7
ASSRTSFSYEQY
>-|TRBV24-1|TRBJ2-7
ATSDSSIRLAGGVYEQY
>-|TRBV18|TRBJ1-2
ASSPPDSGYT
>-|TRBV2|TRBJ2-7
ASSWRPIYEQY
>-|TRBV18|TRBJ2-5
ASSPASASKETQY
>-|TRBV7-2|TRBJ1-5
ASSLAVGQGAQPQH
>-|TRBV9|TRBJ1-4
ASSRRDNEKLF
>-|TRBV9|TRBJ1-6
ASSLRQGERPLH
>-|TRBV4-1|TRBJ2-7
ASSITSSSYEQY
>-|TRBV24-1|TRBJ1-2
ATSDLTVNYGYT
>once|TRBV12-5|TRBJ2-3
ASGSPGTVDTQY
>once|TRBV7-2|TRBJ1-6
ASSLGGTGGKDLH
>-|TRBV29-1|TRBJ2-5
SVEWSGVLETQY
>-|TRBV2|TRBJ2-3
ATDGTVTDTQY
>-|TRBV3-1/TRBV3-2|TRBJ1-2
ASSPDRFYGYT
>-|TRBV4-1|TRBJ2-7
ASSQVLGALDEQY
>-|TRBV28|TRBJ2-7
ASSLQGREQY
>-|TRBV4-1|TRBJ2-3
ASSQLGRGSTDTQY
>once|TRBV28|TRBJ1-2
ASRSLHGTGGGSGYT
>few|TRBV19|TRBJ1-5
ASSLRGLGSNQPQH
>-|TRBV28|TRBJ2-7
ASRATGYEQY
>-|TRBV5-1|TRBJ2-1
ASSQLAGGPVGSNEQF